The 21 T cell receptor beta chains presented below share a single source sample, sequenced in a study of blood T cells in healthy people across ages (dated by TCRdb to the mid-2010s). Receptors were amplified or captured by 5' RACE. The sequencing machine was an Illumina HiSeq 2500. The second PCR ran for roughly 6 to 11 cycles and used a J-beta primer mix along with a sample-barcoded 5' primer. TCRdb reworked the public reads: Q25 trimming with fastp, MiXCR clone assembly, productive beta chains retained. Records with the same CDR3 protein are collapsed into one entry carrying the most frequent genes and DNA. This sample comprises under 700,000 distinct CDR3 sequences, under 30% of them detected only once. The ten largest clones capture around 10% of the sample. The data were also submitted as part of a second study, on T cells of mothers and their children.

Sequenced input: blood. The receptors originated from a boy younger than 18 in good health.

This clonotype showed up just a few times. The rearrangement uses TRBV6-2 or TRBV6-3 and TRBJ1-1; D gene unclear. V was clipped by 7 bases and J by 0 bases, with 9 bases between them. There are 13 residues in the CDR3. CDR1 is MNHEY and CDR2 is SVGEGT in the germline V gene. The CDR3 nucleotides read TGTGCCAGCATCGTTCGGATGAACACTGAAGCTTTCTTT. Translated: CASIVRMNTEAFF.

The rearrangement joins TRBV28 to TRBJ2-7; D is ambiguous. V was clipped by 10 bases and J by 3 bases, with 10 bases between them. Germline V gene data show CDR1 as MDHEN and CDR2 as SYDVKM. The CDR3 length is 11 residues. CDR3 sequence (DNA): TGTGCCACCGAGTCGGGCTACGAGCAGTACTTC. This translates into CATESGYEQYF.

CDR3 sequence reads: CASGLDPKAALAGVSYNEQFF. CDR3 coding DNA: TGTGCTAGTGGTTTGGACCCGAAGGCGGCTCTAGCGGGAGTTTCATACAATGAGCAGTTCTTC. This chain connects TRBV12-5 to TRBJ2-1; 10 bases match TRBD2. V shed 1 base, J shed 4 bases, and the junction held 19 bases outside the gene matches. The CDR3 extends over 21 amino acids. Germline assignment: CDR1 LGHNT and CDR2 FRNRAP.

This chain connects TRBV7-9 to TRBJ1-1, with a tentative D call TRBD1 (6 bases). The CDR3 runs to 16 residues. V gave up 7 bases and J gave up 2 bases, with 20 bases separating them. Germline V gene data show CDR1 as SEHNR and CDR2 as FQNEAQ (reference sequence). The CDR3 reads CASTPQGQSGNTEAFF. The CDR3 nucleotides read TGTGCCAGCACCCCTCAGGGGCAGAGTGGCAACACTGAAGCTTTCTTT.

A few counts support this clonotype. The genes are TRBV28 and TRBJ2-1; 8 nucleotides match TRBD1. This CDR3 contains 17 residues. The germline gives CDR1 MDHEN, CDR2 SYDVKM. Unmatched junction bases numbered 14, after V lost 2 bases and J lost 8 bases. Written as DNA, the CDR3 is TGTGCCAGCAGTTTAGCCGGGACAGGCCACCTATACGATGAGCAGTTCTTC. Translating gives CASSLAGTGHLYDEQFF.

For the CDR3, the DNA is TGTGCCAGCAAGGGACTAGCGGGAGCTATCCAAGAGACCCAGTACTTC. This translates into CASKGLAGAIQETQYF. This rearrangement joins TRBV6-1 to TRBJ2-5; 14 bases are a match to TRBD2. The CDR3 is 16 residues long. Germline CDR1 is MNHNS and CDR2 is SASEGT. V lost 7 bases to trimming and J lost 1 base; unmatched junction nucleotides: 5.

This sequence joins TRBV25-1 and TRBJ1-4, with TRBD1 as a possible D gene (5 bases). Deletions cut 3 bases from V and 5 bases from J, with 7 bases between. Germline assignment: CDR1 MGHDK and CDR2 SYGVNS. The CDR3 length is 13 residues. The CDR3 spells CASSDRVNEKLFF. The CDR3 bases are TGTGCCAGCAGTGACAGGGTGAATGAAAAACTGTTTTTT.

This chain joins TRBV5-1 and TRBJ2-2, with TRBD1 matching 9 bases. Unmatched junction bases numbered 9, after V lost 4 bases and J lost 2 bases. CDR1 and CDR2 from the germline V gene are SGHRS and YFSETQ. The CDR3 sequence is 17 residues long. The CDR3 nucleotides are TGCGCCAGCAGCACCCTACCGGGACAGGGTAACACCGGGGAGCTGTTTTTT. Translated: CASSTLPGQGNTGELFF.

The chain carries TRBV13 and TRBJ2-7, with D possibly being TRBD1 or TRBD2 (5 bases each). This CDR3 comprises 13 residues. The V gene lost 6 bases and the J gene lost 5 bases, with 14 bases spanning the gap. Germline values: CDR1 PRHDT, CDR2 FYEKMQ (reference sequence). CDR3 protein: CASSHAGADEQYF. The CDR3 DNA is TGTGCCAGCAGTCACGCCGGGGCAGACGAGCAGTACTTC.

This clonotype was picked up a small number of times. The chain carries TRBV5-4 and TRBJ1-2; D not resolved. The CDR3 runs 14 residues. V shed 3 bases and J shed 0 bases, with 9 bases lying between them. Germline V gene sequence: CDR1 SGHNT, CDR2 YYREEE (reference sequence). CDR3 loop: CASSYLGANYGYTF. DNA for the CDR3: TGTGCCAGCAGCTATTTGGGAGCTAACTATGGCTACACCTTC.

V usage is TRBV15 and J usage is TRBJ1-5; D perhaps matches TRBD1 (6 bases). The germline CDR1 and CDR2 sequences are LNHNV and YYDKDF (reference sequence). V was cut by 9 bases and J by 2 bases, with 11 bases left in between. The CDR3 runs to 13 residues. The CDR3, as DNA: TGTGCCACTCATCCAGGGGGCAATCAGCCCCAGCATTTT. Translation: CATHPGGNQPQHF.

The V call is TRBV28, the J call TRBJ2-7; D perhaps matches TRBD2 (6 bases). V lost 6 bases to trimming and J lost 3 bases, with 15 bases between them. Germline CDR1 reads MDHEN; CDR2 reads SYDVKM. This CDR3 region has 14 residues. CDR3 sequence: CASSLSGLNYEQYF. CDR3 bases: TGTGCCAGCAGCCTATCGGGACTGAACTACGAGCAGTACTTC.

This clonotype has ten or more counts. V is TRBV4-3 and J is TRBJ2-1; 7 bases are a match to TRBD2. The germline CDR1 and CDR2 sequences are LGHNA and YSLEER. V lost 2 bases to trimming and J lost 3 bases; unmatched junction nucleotides: 4. The CDR3 runs to 15 residues. For the CDR3, the DNA is TGCGCCAGCAGCCAATCCCTAGCGGACTACAATGAGCAGTTCTTC. It codes for CASSQSLADYNEQFF.

The gene calls are TRBV7-2 and TRBJ2-5; 7 bases fit TRBD1. The CDR3 is 14 residues long. The trim removed 5 bases at V and 5 bases at J, leaving 8 bases unmatched. The germline CDR1 and CDR2 sequences are SGHTA and FQGNSA. The CDR3 nucleotides read TGTGCCAGCAGCAAGACAGGGTGGGGGGAGACCCAGTACTTC. This gives the protein CASSKTGWGETQYF.

The chain has TRBV6-1 and TRBJ1-2, with D unclear. Deletions cut 0 bases from V and 0 bases from J, with 5 bases between. CDR3 length equals 14 residues. From germline, CDR1 is MNHNS and CDR2 SASEGT. The DNA for the CDR3 is TGTGCCAGCAGTGAAGCAGGGTCTAACTATGGCTACACCTTC. Translated, it gives CASSEAGSNYGYTF.

The chain links TRBV7-9 to TRBJ1-4, with TRBD1 identical over 8 bases. This CDR3 has 14 amino acids. J gave up 8 bases and V 5 bases, and 7 bases lay outside the gene matches. Germline loops: CDR1 SEHNR, CDR2 FQNEAQ (reference sequence). This CDR3 reads CASSPTGETEKLFF. The CDR3 region has the DNA TGTGCCAGCAGCCCGACAGGGGAAACGGAAAAACTGTTTTTT.

A few counts support this clonotype. V is TRBV15 and J is TRBJ2-7; D gene uncertain. There are 16 residues in the CDR3. Germline values: CDR1 LNHNV, CDR2 YYDKDF (reference sequence). V lost 0 bases and J lost 0, with 12 bases in between. DNA for the CDR3: TGTGCCACCAGCAGAGAGGTCCCTTCCGCCTCCTACGAGCAGTACTTC. Translation gives CATSREVPSASYEQYF.

The chain links TRBV20-1 to TRBJ1-2, with 8 bases that match TRBD1. Germline V gene sequence: CDR1 DFQATT, CDR2 SNEGSKA (reference sequence). The CDR3 is 13 residues long. V shed 7 bases and J 3 bases; nucleotides not matched to a gene: 7. The CDR3 DNA reads as TGCAGTGTAAAAAACAGGGGGGACTATGGCTACACCTTC. It encodes CSVKNRGDYGYTF.

This clonotype came up a few times. The V gene is TRBV7-9, the J gene TRBJ1-1; a weak D match, TRBD1 (5 bases). Per the germline V gene, CDR1 is SEHNR and CDR2 is FQNEAQ (reference sequence). V lost 5 bases and J 0 bases, leaving 16 bases between the germline ends. There are 16 residues in the CDR3. CDR3 coding DNA: TGTGCCAGCAGCCCATTAATCGACAGCCTGAACACTGAAGCTTTCTTT. This translates into CASSPLIDSLNTEAFF.

The chain employs TRBV12-3 or TRBV12-4 and TRBJ1-6; a weak D match, TRBD1 (6 bases). This CDR3 is 16 amino acids long. V was trimmed by 2 bases and J by 10 bases, leaving 18 bases between them. CDR3 sequence: CASSLSAPTQGSPLHF. Written as DNA, the CDR3 is TGTGCCAGCAGTTTAAGCGCCCCCACACAGGGCTCACCCCTCCACTTT.

This chain connects TRBV21-1 to TRBJ2-3; the table's D call of TRBD2 was not tested on the DNA. TRBV21-1 is annotated as a pseudogene. The CDR3 totals 14 residues. The CDR3 DNA is TGTGCCAGCAGTCCGGCTAGCAGTTCGTGTACGCAGTATTTT. Protein sequence: CASSPASSSCTQYF.